The T cell receptor beta chain described here comes from a study of cytomegalovirus exposure and HLA in healthy donors. The study's findings and limits: While the bulk of TCR sequences proved rare, some public TCRs turned up in many donors. Researchers counted roughly 150 TCR beta chains as cytomegalovirus-associated.

Profiling relied on immunoSEQ multiplex PCR, and the TCRdb table lists in-frame clones only, not all of them. The sample consists of some 84,000 clones, approximately 91% of them appearing once. Germline CDR1 MDHEN, CDR2 SYDVKM. This CDR3 comprises 15 residues. Unmatched junction bases numbered 10, after V lost 5 bases and J lost 3 bases. Remarks on this clone: Its antigen is undetermined.

The chain combines TRBV28 with TRBJ2-7, with 7 bases aligning to TRBD1. This clonotype originated in a man younger than 40 in good health and CMV-seronegative. The sequenced sample consisted of PBMCs. The CDR3 sequence is CASSPPGQKFYEQYF. CDR3 coding DNA: TGTGCCAGCAGTCCTCCGGGACAGAAATTCTACGAGCAGTACTTC.